These 30 T cell receptor beta chains share one sample of origin, sequenced in a study of PD-1 blockade in classical Hodgkin lymphoma. Relapse after autologous stem cell transplantation occurred in every patient, and brentuximab vedotin exposure varied. Using immunoSEQ multiplex PCR, the repertoire was profiled, and TCRdb retains in-frame clones only, with some absent. The repertoire holds 90,000 to 100,000 clones, with more than 80% as singletons. This specimen was peripheral blood mononuclear cells (PBMCs), taken before the second cycle of nivolumab. The receptors originated from a human donor with classical Hodgkin lymphoma.

This chain connects TRBV4-3 to TRBJ1-1; D call uncertain. V lost 0 bases and J 3 bases, leaving 14 bases between the germline ends. Germline-derived CDR1 and CDR2 are LGHNA and YSLEER. The CDR3 is 16 residues long. The CDR3 loop is CASSQEVAPTYTEAFF. The CDR3 coding sequence is TGCGCCAGCAGCCAAGAAGTGGCACCCACGTACACTGAAGCTTTCTTT.

V is TRBV5-4 and J is TRBJ1-1; D remains unclear. The CDR3 loop spans 15 amino acids. Looked up from germline, CDR1 is SGHNT and CDR2 is YYREEE (reference sequence). V was cut by 3 bases and J by 4 bases, with 16 bases left in between. The CDR3 nucleotides are TGTGCCAGCAGCTCGGGCGGAGGATCGAGCACTGAAGCTTTCTTT. Translating it yields CASSSGGGSSTEAFF.

This clone showed up just once. The chain employs TRBV19 and TRBJ2-5; 13 bases match TRBD2. CDR3 length: 16 residues. From germline, CDR1 is LNHDA and CDR2 SQIVND (reference sequence). The V gene end was trimmed by 9 bases and the J gene end by 7 bases; junction bases not matched to a gene: 14. CDR3: CASQLAGGPADGTQYF. The DNA of the CDR3 is TGTGCCAGCCAACTAGCGGGAGGGCCGGCGGACGGGACCCAGTACTTC.

This clone was detected once. The genes are TRBV9 and TRBJ2-3; D possibly corresponds to TRBD2 (6 bases). Germline CDR1 reads SGDLS; CDR2 reads YYNGEE. V gave up 3 bases and J gave up 0 bases, with 11 bases separating them. CDR3 length: 15 amino acids. The CDR3, as DNA: TGTGCCAGCAGCGGAGTAGCGGCTAGCACAGATACGCAGTATTTT. This translates into CASSGVAASTDTQYF.

The rearrangement uses TRBV19 and TRBJ1-5, with 7 bases that match TRBD1. The germline V gene has CDR1 LNHDA and CDR2 SQIVND (reference sequence). V dropped 5 bases and J dropped 7; count of bases not matched to a gene: 11. The CDR3 spans 15 residues. CDR3 in amino acids: CASSPNHRGRQPQHF. The CDR3 nucleotides are TGTGCCAGTAGTCCAAATCACAGGGGAAGGCAGCCCCAGCATTTT. Combining the CDR3 with reference TRBV19 and TRBJ1-5 gives the whole variable domain DGGITQSPKYLFRKEGQNVTLSCEQNLNHDAMYWYRQDPGQGLRLIYYSQIVNDFQKGDIAEGYSVSREKKESFPLTVTSAQKNPTAFYLCASSPNHRGRQPQHFGDGTRLSIL.

This chain connects TRBV11-3 to TRBJ2-2, with no clear D. Germline CDR1 is SGHNT and CDR2 is YENEEA. V lost 4 bases and J 5 bases, leaving 8 bases between the germline ends. The CDR3 is 13 residues long. CDR3: CASSSLRTGELFF. DNA of the CDR3: TGTGCCAGCAGCTCCCTTCGGACCGGGGAGCTGTTTTTT.

This clone was detected a few times. This chain links TRBV7-2 with TRBJ2-7; TRBD2 aligns across 11 bases. Germline CDR1 SGHTA, CDR2 FQGNSA. V lost 1 base, J lost 2 bases, and 1 base stayed unmatched. This CDR3 spans 15 amino acids. Written as DNA, the CDR3 is TGTGCCAGCAGCTTAGTAGCGGGAGGGACCTACGAGCAGTACTTC. Translation gives CASSLVAGGTYEQYF.

The genes are TRBV10-3 and TRBJ2-3; D uncertain. The ends were cut back, 4 bases at V and 3 bases at J, with 2 bases in the middle. This CDR3 spans 11 amino acids. Looked up from germline, CDR1 is ENHRY and CDR2 is SYGVKD. CDR3: CAISGTDTQYF. CDR3 in DNA: TGTGCCATCAGTGGGACAGATACGCAGTATTTT.

V is TRBV10-3 and J is TRBJ2-2; a weak D match, TRBD1 (6 bases). CDR3 size: 16 residues. V gave up 1 base and J gave up 2 bases, with 11 bases separating them. Germline V lookup: CDR1 ENHRY, CDR2 SYGVKD. The CDR3 spells CAISEFDRTNTGELFF. The CDR3 bases are TGTGCCATCAGTGAGTTCGACAGGACAAACACCGGGGAGCTGTTTTTT.

In this sample, this clone turned up a few times. This chain uses TRBV7-9 with TRBJ2-1; D gene ambiguous. The germline V and J ends were trimmed by 4 bases and 6 bases, with 13 bases remaining between them. The germline CDR1 and CDR2 sequences are SEHNR and FQNEAQ (reference sequence). The length of the CDR3 is 14 residues. The DNA for the CDR3 is TGTGCCAGCAGCTACGACAATCTGGGCAATGAGCAGTTCTTC. It specifies CASSYDNLGNEQFF.

The chain uses TRBV5-5 and TRBJ2-7; TRBD2 might be the D (6 bases). The germline V and J ends were trimmed by 0 bases and 0 bases, with 10 bases remaining between them. Germline values: CDR1 SGHKS, CDR2 YYEKEE (reference sequence). This CDR3 is built from 15 residues. The DNA of the CDR3 is TGTGCCAGCAGCTTGGTAGCGGACTACTCCTACGAGCAGTACTTC. It is translated as CASSLVADYSYEQYF.

J is TRBJ2-7 and V is TRBV9, with 15 bases aligning to TRBD2. This CDR3 is 16 amino acids long. CDR1 is SGDLS, CDR2 YYNGEE, per germline. The V and J ends lost 3 bases and 7 bases, in that order; junction bases with no gene match: 8. The CDR3 nucleotides read TGTGCCAGCAGCGCCGGACTAGCGGGAGGGCGGGGGGAGCAGTACTTC. The encoded protein is CASSAGLAGGRGEQYF. Variable domain in full (rest from reference TRBV9 and TRBJ2-7): DSGVTQTPKHLITATGQRVTLRCSPRSGDLSVYWYQQSLDQGLQFLIQYYNGEERAKGNILERFSAQQFPDLHSELNLSSLELGDSALYFCASSAGLAGGRGEQYFGPGTRLTVT.

The rearrangement links TRBV13 to TRBJ1-3, with D possibly TRBD1 on 6 matching bases. V shed 5 bases and J shed 4 bases, with 15 bases lying between them. Per germline, CDR1 PRHDT and CDR2 FYEKMQ (reference sequence). This CDR3 has 15 amino acids. This CDR3 reads CASSLNRGMGNTIYF. Written as DNA, the CDR3 is TGTGCCAGCAGCCTGAATAGGGGGATGGGAAACACCATATATTTT.

The rearrangement joins TRBV5-1 to TRBJ1-1, with 7 nucleotides matching TRBD1. The trim removed 3 bases at V and 3 bases at J, leaving 5 bases unmatched. Germline CDR1 and CDR2: SGHRS and YFSETQ. The length of the CDR3 is 14 residues. This CDR3 reads CASSSGQVDTEAFF. CDR3 nucleotide sequence: TGCGCCAGCAGCTCCGGACAGGTCGACACTGAAGCTTTCTTT. Drawing the rest from reference TRBV5-1 and TRBJ1-1, the complete variable domain is KAGVTQTPRYLIKTRGQQVTLSCSPISGHRSVSWYQQTPGQGLQFLFEYFSETQRNKGNFPGRFSGRQFSNSRSEMNVSTLELGDSALYLCASSSGQVDTEAFFGQGTRLTVV.

The gene calls are TRBV15 and TRBJ2-7; D possibly uses TRBD1 or TRBD2 (5 bases each). V dropped 1 base and J dropped 4 bases, with 14 bases sitting between them. The CDR3 is 15 residues long. Germline-derived CDR1 and CDR2 are LNHNV and YYDKDF (reference sequence). CDR3: CATSRAPQGRYEQYF. As DNA, the CDR3 is TGTGCCACCAGCAGAGCCCCCCAGGGACGGTACGAGCAGTACTTC.

This chain joins TRBV5-4 and TRBJ1-2, with TRBD1 matching over 7 bases. Germline assignment: CDR1 SGHNT and CDR2 YYREEE (reference sequence). The CDR3 loop spans 15 amino acids. Unmatched junction bases numbered 7, after V lost 3 bases and J lost 2 bases. CDR3 sequence reads: CASSSSPTGNYGYTF. CDR3 DNA sequence: TGTGCCAGCAGCTCCTCCCCGACAGGGAACTATGGCTACACCTTC.

The chain recombines TRBV10-3 with TRBJ1-4, with 7 positions matching TRBD1. From germline, CDR1 is ENHRY and CDR2 SYGVKD. Unmatched junction bases numbered 2, after V lost 9 bases and J lost 1 base. The CDR3 is made up of 13 amino acids. The CDR3 spells CAIAGGTNEKLFF. The CDR3 DNA reads TGTGCCATAGCAGGGGGAACTAATGAAAAACTGTTTTTT.

CDR3 DNA: TGTGCCAGTAGTATACTCGGGACAGGGGGGTTCGGTGGCTACACCTTC. It yields the protein CASSILGTGGFGGYTF. The V gene is TRBV19, the J gene TRBJ1-2; 11 nucleotides match TRBD1. With 2 bases clipped from V and 7 bases from J, the junction kept 9 bases outside the gene matches. CDR1 and CDR2 from the germline V gene are LNHDA and SQIVND (reference sequence). CDR3 length: 16 residues.

Remarks on this clone: The same CDR3 also results from other DNA sequences found in this sample. The genes are TRBV28 and TRBJ2-7; D is unresolved. V lost 2 bases and J lost 3, with 2 bases in between. The CDR3 spans 11 residues. Germline loops: CDR1 MDHEN, CDR2 SYDVKM. The DNA for the CDR3 is TGTGCCAGCAGTTTAGGCTACGAGCAGTACTTC. This sequence encodes CASSLGYEQYF. Full variable domain (rest looked up from reference TRBV28 and TRBJ2-7): DVKVTQSSRYLVKRTGEKVFLECVQDMDHENMFWYRQDPGLGLRLIYFSYDVKMKEKGDIPEGYSVSREKKERFSLILESASTNQTSMYLCASSLGYEQYFGPGTRLTVT.

This rearrangement joins TRBV5-4 to TRBJ2-1; D is perhaps TRBD2 (5 bases). The CDR3 loop spans 14 amino acids. Trimming left V 3 bases short and J 5 bases short, with 12 bases between. Germline CDR1 and CDR2: SGHNT and YYREEE (reference sequence). The CDR3 DNA reads as TGTGCCAGCAGCTCCCCGGACTCGAACAATGAGCAGTTCTTC. Protein sequence: CASSSPDSNNEQFF.

This clone was seen a handful of times. The V and J genes are TRBV7-3 and TRBJ2-5, with TRBD2 identical over 7 bases. Trimming removed 4 bases from V and 4 bases from J; junction bases left unmatched: 3. Per germline, CDR1 SGHTA and CDR2 FQGTGA. The CDR3 spans 13 residues. In nucleotides, the CDR3 is TGTGCCAGCAGCTATAGGGAGGGAGAGACCCAGTACTTC. Its protein product is CASSYREGETQYF.

V is TRBV6-8 and J is TRBJ2-2; no firm D call. This CDR3 has 16 amino acids. The germline V gene encodes CDR1 MNHGY and CDR2 SAAAGT. Trimming shortened V by 5 bases and J by 0 bases, and 13 bases separated the two germline ends. This CDR3 is CASSTSKRPNTGELFF. The CDR3 bases are TGTGCCAGCAGTACCTCTAAGCGCCCGAACACCGGGGAGCTGTTTTTT.

The rearrangement joins TRBV27 to TRBJ1-2; 7 positions match TRBD1. Trimming took 6 bases from V and 3 from J; bases not matched to a gene: 7. CDR1 is MNHEY, CDR2 SMNVEV, per germline (reference sequence). This CDR3 region has 14 residues. The CDR3 spells CASSARGPDYGYTF. CDR3 DNA sequence: TGTGCCAGCAGCGCTAGGGGGCCCGACTATGGCTACACCTTC.

The chain has TRBV5-1 and TRBJ1-1; D is uncertain. Germline V gene lookup returns CDR1 SGHRS and CDR2 YFSETQ. The CDR3 contains 15 residues. The V end lost 0 bases, the J end lost 5 bases, and 14 bases lay between the germline ends. CDR3 nucleotides: TGCGCCAGCAGCTTGGCCGGAGGGAGGAGGACTGAAGCTTTCTTT. Protein product: CASSLAGGRRTEAFF.

The chain employs TRBV7-2 and TRBJ2-1, with D unresolved. There are 11 residues in the CDR3. Germline CDR1 and CDR2: SGHTA and FQGNSA. Trimming cost V 1 base and J 10 bases, with 5 bases left between them. The CDR3, as DNA: TGTGCCAGCAGCTTAGTACAGGAGCAGTTCTTC. It specifies CASSLVQEQFF.

The chain links TRBV6-5 to TRBJ2-7; perhaps TRBD1 as D (5 bases). Germline assignment: CDR1 MNHEY and CDR2 SVGAGI. Trimming removed 2 bases at V and 2 bases at J, with 16 bases between. The CDR3 is 16 residues long. This CDR3 is CASSYASSGITYEQYF. Written as DNA, the CDR3 is TGTGCCAGCAGTTACGCCTCATCAGGGATCACCTACGAGCAGTACTTC.

There are a few counts of this clone. V and J are TRBV7-8 and TRBJ1-2, with no clear D. The germline CDR1 and CDR2 sequences are SGHVS and FQNEAQ. CDR3 length: 13 amino acids. Trimming took 4 bases from V and 4 from J, leaving 10 bases between them. The CDR3 is CASSSISTYGYTF. CDR3 nucleotide sequence: TGTGCCAGCAGCTCCATCTCTACCTATGGCTACACCTTC. Based on the CDR3 plus reference TRBV7-8 and TRBJ1-2, the full variable domain is GAGVSQSPRYKVAKRGQDVALRCDPISGHVSLFWYQQALGQGPEFLTYFQNEAQLDKSGLPSDRFFAERPEGSVSTLKIQRTQQEDSAVYLCASSSISTYGYTFGSGTRLTVV.

DNA for the CDR3: TGCGCCAGCAGCTTGCGGGCGGCCCACTCCTACAATGAGCAGTTCTTC. Its translation: CASSLRAAHSYNEQFF. V is TRBV5-1 and J is TRBJ2-1; no definite D call. The CDR3 sequence is 16 residues long. Between the trimmed V and J ends, which lost 1 base and 0 bases, there was a span of 11 bases. The V gene's germline CDR1 is SGHRS and CDR2 YFSETQ.

The chain carries TRBV7-9 and TRBJ2-5, with a tentative D call TRBD2 (5 bases). Trimming stripped 3 bases from V and 3 bases from J, with 17 bases between. From germline, CDR1 is SEHNR and CDR2 FQNEAQ (reference sequence). The CDR3 length is 16 residues. CDR3: CASSLSAGLGEETQYF. The CDR3 DNA reads TGTGCCAGCAGCTTGAGCGCTGGACTTGGGGAAGAGACCCAGTACTTC.

Only one count was recorded for this clone. The chain links TRBV30 to TRBJ2-7; D is perhaps TRBD2 (6 bases). In germline, CDR1 is GTSNPN, CDR2 SVGIG (reference sequence). Trimming shortened V by 3 bases and J by 4 bases, and 13 bases separated the two germline ends. This CDR3 region has 13 residues. Here the CDR3 DNA reads TGTGCCTGGAGGTCGCCAGGGAGGTACGAGCAGTACTTC. Translation: CAWRSPGRYEQYF.